This TCR beta chain is from a study of blood T cell repertoires in COVID-19. Overall study: Samples came from the United States, Italy and Spain, spanning acute and convalescent COVID-19.

CDR1 is LGHNA and CDR2 is YSLEER in the germline V gene. The CDR3 contains 15 residues. With 0 bases clipped from V and 9 bases from J, the junction kept 10 bases outside the gene matches. Sequencing was performed with immunoSEQ multiplex PCR; in TCRdb, only in-frame clones are kept and a portion is missing. Of tens of thousands of clones in the sample, around 89% were seen once. The TCR sequence derives from a man aged 65-85 years with active or convalescent COVID-19. The specimen was peripheral blood. The V and J genes are TRBV4-3 and TRBJ1-2; the match to TRBD1 covers 7 bases. The CDR3 here is CASSQEEGAIGSYTF. CDR3 DNA sequence: TGCGCCAGCAGCCAAGAGGAGGGGGCTATCGGAAGCTACACCTTC.